This TCR beta chain was captured in a study of T cells after yellow fever vaccination. The CDR3 is 13 residues long. The germline gives CDR1 SGHTA, CDR2 FQGNSA. The V and J ends lost 6 bases and 10 bases respectively, with 16 bases between them. Each CDR3 protein gets one entry after TCRdb re-called the 5' RACE reads with MiXCR. The sample lists around 330,000 distinct CDR3 sequences, roughly 3.5% occurring once. This clonotype was seen many times. Antigen: not known. Findings and limits, study-wide: Researchers report a weaker secondary response that nonetheless peaked faster, day 5 versus 15. FACS-sorted repertoires could contain abundant clonotypes contaminating from the bulk population.

This receptor was identified in a man between 18 and 35 years old who received the YFV17D yellow fever vaccine. The sequencing here drew on PBMCs, taken on the day of the yellow fever booster vaccination. The rearrangement links TRBV7-2 to TRBJ2-1; either TRBD1 or TRBD2 may supply D (5 bases each). The CDR3 is CASRPGPLGEQFF. CDR3 sequence (DNA): TGTGCCAGCAGGCCGGGACCCCTCGGGGAGCAGTTCTTC.